The clone carrying this T cell receptor beta chain was detected only a few times. The data belong to a study of long-term antiretroviral therapy in people with HIV. Trimming left V 1 base short and J 5 bases short, with 15 bases between. CDR1 and CDR2 (germline): SGHDN, FVKESK. This CDR3 comprises 15 residues. Researchers ran immunoSEQ v3.0 at survey level. Generated by immunoSEQ multiplex PCR, the TCRdb table keeps only in-frame clones and is missing some. The sample has 36,000 or so clones; approximately 80% are singletons. This receptor was obtained from a man between 18 and 29 years old with HIV. The chain combines TRBV14 with TRBJ2-7; no firm D call. Source: unsorted PBMCs, taken 0.6 years after starting antiretroviral therapy. CDR3 sequence: CASSQVRVLWNEQYF. The CDR3 DNA is TGTGCCAGCAGCCAAGTACGGGTCCTATGGAACGAGCAGTACTTC.